This T cell receptor beta chain was identified during a study of OX40 agonist ivuxolimab in advanced cancers. Repertoires were generated with immunoSEQ multiplex PCR, while TCRdb's copy carries only in-frame clones and drops some. The table has several thousand clones, about two thirds seen once; the top ten hold more than 55%. Per the germline V gene, CDR1 is SEHNR and CDR2 is FQNEAQ (reference sequence). V gave up 5 bases and J gave up 5 bases, with 7 bases separating them. The CDR3 is 12 residues long. This chain links TRBV7-9 with TRBJ2-1; unclear D gene. The clonotype comes from an adult with an advanced solid tumor such as melanoma, head and neck, liver or kidney cancer. Here the sequenced sample was CD4+ or CD8+ T cells sorted from blood, taken in a trial of the OX40 agonist ivuxolimab. CDR3: CASSGGHNEQFF. The CDR3 DNA sequence: TGTGCCAGCAGCGGTGGTCACAATGAGCAGTTCTTC.